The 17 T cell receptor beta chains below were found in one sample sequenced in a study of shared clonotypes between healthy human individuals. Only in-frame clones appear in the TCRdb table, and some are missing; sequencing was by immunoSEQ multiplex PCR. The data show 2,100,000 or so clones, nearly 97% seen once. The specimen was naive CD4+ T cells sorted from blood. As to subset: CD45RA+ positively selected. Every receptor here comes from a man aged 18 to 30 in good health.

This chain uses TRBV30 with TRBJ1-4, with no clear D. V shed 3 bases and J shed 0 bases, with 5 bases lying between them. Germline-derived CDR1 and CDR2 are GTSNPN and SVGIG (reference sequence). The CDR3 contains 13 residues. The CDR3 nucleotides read TGTGCCTGGAGGATAGCAACTAATGAAAAACTGTTTTTT. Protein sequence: CAWRIATNEKLFF. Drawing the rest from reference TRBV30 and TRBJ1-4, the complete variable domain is SQTIHQWPATLVQPVGSPLSLECTVEGTSNPNLYWYRQAAGRGLQLLFYSVGIGQISSEVPQNLSASRPQDRQFILSSKKLLLSDSGFYLCAWRIATNEKLFFGSGTQLSVL.

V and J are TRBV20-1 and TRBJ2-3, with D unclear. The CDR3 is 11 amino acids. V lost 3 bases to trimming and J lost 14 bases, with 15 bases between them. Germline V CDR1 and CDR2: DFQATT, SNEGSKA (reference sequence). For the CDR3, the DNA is TGCAGTGCTAGCCTAGGCCTCGACTGGTATTTT. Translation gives CSASLGLDWYF.

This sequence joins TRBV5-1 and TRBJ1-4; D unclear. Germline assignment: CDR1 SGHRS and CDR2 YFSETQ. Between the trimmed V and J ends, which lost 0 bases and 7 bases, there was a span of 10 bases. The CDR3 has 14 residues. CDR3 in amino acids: CASSLEGSVEKLFF. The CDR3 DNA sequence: TGCGCCAGCAGCTTGGAAGGGTCCGTTGAAAAACTGTTTTTT.

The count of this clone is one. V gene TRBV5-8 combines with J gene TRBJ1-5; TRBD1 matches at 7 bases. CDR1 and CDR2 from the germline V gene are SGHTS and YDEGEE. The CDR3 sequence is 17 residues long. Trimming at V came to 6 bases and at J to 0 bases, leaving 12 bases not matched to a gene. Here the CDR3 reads CASTIGQAPYSNQPQHF. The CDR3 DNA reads TGTGCCAGCACCATCGGACAGGCCCCGTATAGCAATCAGCCCCAGCATTTT.

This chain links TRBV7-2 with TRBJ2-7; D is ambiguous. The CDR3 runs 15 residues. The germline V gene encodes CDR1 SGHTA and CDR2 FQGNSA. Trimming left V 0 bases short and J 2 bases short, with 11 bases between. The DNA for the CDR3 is TGTGCCAGCAGCTTAGCGGAGACTGGACCCTACGAGCAGTACTTC. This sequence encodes CASSLAETGPYEQYF.

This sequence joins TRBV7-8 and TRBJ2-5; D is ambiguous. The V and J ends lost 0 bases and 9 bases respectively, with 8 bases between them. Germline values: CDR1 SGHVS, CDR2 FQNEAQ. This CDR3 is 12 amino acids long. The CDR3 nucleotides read TGTGCCAGCAGCTTAGCTGGAAGGGCCCAGTACTTC. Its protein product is CASSLAGRAQYF. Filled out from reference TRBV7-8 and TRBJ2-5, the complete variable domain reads GAGVSQSPRYKVAKRGQDVALRCDPISGHVSLFWYQQALGQGPEFLTYFQNEAQLDKSGLPSDRFFAERPEGSVSTLKIQRTQQEDSAVYLCASSLAGRAQYFGPGTRLLVL.

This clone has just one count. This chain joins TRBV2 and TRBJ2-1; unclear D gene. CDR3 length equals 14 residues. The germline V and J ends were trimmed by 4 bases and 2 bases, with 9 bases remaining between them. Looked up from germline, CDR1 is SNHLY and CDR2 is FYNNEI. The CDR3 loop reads CASSGPPTYNEQFF. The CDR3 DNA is TGTGCCAGCAGTGGACCACCCACCTACAATGAGCAGTTCTTC.

The CDR3 DNA reads as TGTGCCAGCAGCTCCTCCGGGACCTCCGGCGAGCAGTACTTC. Protein: CASSSSGTSGEQYF. The J gene is TRBJ2-7, the V gene TRBV13; D is perhaps TRBD1 or TRBD2 (5 bases each). This CDR3 is 14 amino acids long. V gave up 4 bases and J gave up 6 bases, with 16 bases separating them. Germline V gives CDR1 PRHDT, CDR2 FYEKMQ (reference sequence).

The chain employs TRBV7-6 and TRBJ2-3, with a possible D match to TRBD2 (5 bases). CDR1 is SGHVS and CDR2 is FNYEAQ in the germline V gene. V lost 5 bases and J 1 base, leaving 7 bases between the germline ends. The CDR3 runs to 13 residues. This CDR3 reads CASSRTGTDTQYF. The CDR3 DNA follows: TGTGCCAGCAGCCGGACTGGCACAGATACGCAGTATTTT.

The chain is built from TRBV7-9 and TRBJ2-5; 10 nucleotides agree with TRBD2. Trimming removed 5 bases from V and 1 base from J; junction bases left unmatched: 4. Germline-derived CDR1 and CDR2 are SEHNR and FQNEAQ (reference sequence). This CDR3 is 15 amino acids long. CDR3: CASSQGLAVQETQYF. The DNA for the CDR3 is TGTGCCAGCAGCCAAGGACTAGCGGTCCAAGAGACCCAGTACTTC.

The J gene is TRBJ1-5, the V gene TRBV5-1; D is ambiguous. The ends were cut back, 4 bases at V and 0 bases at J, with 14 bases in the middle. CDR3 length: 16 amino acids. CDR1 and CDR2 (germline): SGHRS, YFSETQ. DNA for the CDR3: TGCGCCAGCAGCCCCGTCCCCGGGGATAGCAATCAGCCCCAGCATTTT. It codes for CASSPVPGDSNQPQHF.

CDR3 loop: CASSIGDAGNTIYF. In DNA form, the CDR3 reads TGTGCCAGTAGTATCGGAGACGCCGGAAACACCATATATTTT. The V gene is TRBV19, the J gene TRBJ1-3; D remains ambiguous. Deletions cut 3 bases from V and 4 bases from J, with 10 bases between. Germline V CDR1 and CDR2: LNHDA, SQIVND (reference sequence). The CDR3 has 14 residues.

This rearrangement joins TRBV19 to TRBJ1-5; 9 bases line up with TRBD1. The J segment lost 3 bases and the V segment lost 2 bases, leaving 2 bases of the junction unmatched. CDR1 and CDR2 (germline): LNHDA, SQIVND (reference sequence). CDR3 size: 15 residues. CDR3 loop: CASSIWTGANQPQHF. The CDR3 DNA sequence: TGTGCCAGTAGTATATGGACAGGGGCCAATCAGCCCCAGCATTTT. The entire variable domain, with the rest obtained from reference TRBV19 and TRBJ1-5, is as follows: DGGITQSPKYLFRKEGQNVTLSCEQNLNHDAMYWYRQDPGQGLRLIYYSQIVNDFQKGDIAEGYSVSREKKESFPLTVTSAQKNPTAFYLCASSIWTGANQPQHFGDGTRLSIL.

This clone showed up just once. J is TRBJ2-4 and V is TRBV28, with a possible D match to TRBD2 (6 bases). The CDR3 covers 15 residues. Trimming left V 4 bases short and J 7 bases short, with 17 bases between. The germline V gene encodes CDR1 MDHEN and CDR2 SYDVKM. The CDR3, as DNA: TGTGCCAGCAGTTCTGCGATCGGAGGGGTGAACATTCAGTACTTC. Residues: CASSSAIGGVNIQYF.

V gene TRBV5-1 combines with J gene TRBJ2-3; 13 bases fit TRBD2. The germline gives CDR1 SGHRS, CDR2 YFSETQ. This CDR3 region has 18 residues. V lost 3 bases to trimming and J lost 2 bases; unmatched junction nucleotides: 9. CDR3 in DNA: TGCGCCAGCAGCTGGAGGACTAGCGGGAGATACAACACAGATACGCAGTATTTT. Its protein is CASSWRTSGRYNTDTQYF.

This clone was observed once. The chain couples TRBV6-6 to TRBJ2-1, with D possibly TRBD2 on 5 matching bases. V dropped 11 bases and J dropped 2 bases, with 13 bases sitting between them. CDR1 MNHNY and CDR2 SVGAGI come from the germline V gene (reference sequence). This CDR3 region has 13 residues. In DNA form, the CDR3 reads TGTGCCGGGTCGACCGGGACCTACAATGAGCAGTTCTTC. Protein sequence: CAGSTGTYNEQFF.

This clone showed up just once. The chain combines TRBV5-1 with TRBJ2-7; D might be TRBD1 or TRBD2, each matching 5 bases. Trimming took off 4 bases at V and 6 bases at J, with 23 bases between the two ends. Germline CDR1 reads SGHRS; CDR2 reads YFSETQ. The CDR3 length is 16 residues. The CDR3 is CASSRNPDSTRGEQYF. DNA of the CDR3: TGCGCCAGCAGCCGTAATCCCGACAGCACCCGGGGCGAGCAGTACTTC. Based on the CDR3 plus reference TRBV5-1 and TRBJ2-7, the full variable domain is KAGVTQTPRYLIKTRGQQVTLSCSPISGHRSVSWYQQTPGQGLQFLFEYFSETQRNKGNFPGRFSGRQFSNSRSEMNVSTLELGDSALYLCASSRNPDSTRGEQYFGPGTRLTVT.